Listed below are T cell receptor beta chains from one sample, sequenced in a study of sequential checkpoint blockade in melanoma. The table came from immunoSEQ multiplex PCR; TCRdb's copy has only in-frame clones and leaves some out. The table lists around 12,000 clones, under 80% of them singletons. The sequenced sample was CD8+ T cells sorted from blood (inferred from file names), obtained from a patient given nivolumab and ipilimumab in sequence. The receptors derive from a human donor with melanoma. Both conserved end residues are part of each CDR3. The D gene is left open where the match is weak. Expanded clones are given a class, and other clones once, few, many or no size at all.

cdr3_nt: TGTGCCAGCAGCTTAGGCCCGGGGGGAAATGAGCAGTTCTTC; cdr3_aa: CASSLGPGGNEQFF; v_call: TRBV13; clone_size: -; j_call: TRBJ2-1; d_call: TRBD2
cdr3_nt: TGCGCCAGCAGCGGGTCCGCCAGGCGGGAAGATACGCAGTATTTT; cdr3_aa: CASSGSARREDTQYF; v_call: TRBV5-1; clone_size: -; j_call: TRBJ2-3; d_call: -
cdr3_nt: TGTGCTAGCAGCCCCGACACCCACACTGAAGCTTTCTTT; cdr3_aa: CASSPDTHTEAFF; v_call: TRBV7-7; clone_size: -; j_call: TRBJ1-1; d_call: -
cdr3_nt: TGTGCAAGTCGCTTAGTACCCAGGGTGCGGGAGCGGGGCTACACCTTC; cdr3_aa: CASRLVPRVRERGYTF; v_call: TRBV12-2; clone_size: -; j_call: TRBJ1-2; d_call: -
cdr3_nt: TGTGCCAGCAGCACCGACAGGGGCGCCGGGGACACTGAAGCTTTCTTT; cdr3_aa: CASSTDRGAGDTEAFF; v_call: TRBV7-6; clone_size: -; j_call: TRBJ1-1; d_call: TRBD1
cdr3_nt: TGTGCCAGCAGCTTAGAGGTCGACAGGGCCGGGGATACGCAGTATTTT; cdr3_aa: CASSLEVDRAGDTQYF; v_call: TRBV7-6; clone_size: -; j_call: TRBJ2-3; d_call: TRBD1
cdr3_nt: TGTGCCAGCATGGTAGTTGGGGCCACTGAAGCTTTCTTT; cdr3_aa: CASMVVGATEAFF; v_call: TRBV6-6; clone_size: -; j_call: TRBJ1-1; d_call: -
cdr3_nt: TGTGCTAGTGGTCCGGACAGGGCCACTGAAGCTTTCTTT; cdr3_aa: CASGPDRATEAFF; v_call: TRBV12-5; clone_size: -; j_call: TRBJ1-1; d_call: TRBD1
cdr3_nt: TGCAGCGCCGTTACAGGGGGCATGACTGAAGCTTTCTTT; cdr3_aa: CSAVTGGMTEAFF; v_call: TRBV29-1; clone_size: -; j_call: TRBJ1-1; d_call: TRBD1
cdr3_nt: TGTGCCAGCAGCTTAGAAGGAGGGACTAACTATGGCTACACCTTC; cdr3_aa: CASSLEGGTNYGYTF; v_call: TRBV7-8; clone_size: few; j_call: TRBJ1-2; d_call: -
cdr3_nt: TGTGCCAGCAGCTTTTGGGACAGGGGGCGCCTAGGGGAGACCCAGTACTTC; cdr3_aa: CASSFWDRGRLGETQYF; v_call: TRBV5-6; clone_size: -; j_call: TRBJ2-5; d_call: TRBD1
cdr3_nt: TGTGCCAGCAGCTTGGATGGATGGGGGGTGGCTGAAGCTTTCTTT; cdr3_aa: CASSLDGWGVAEAFF; v_call: TRBV5-8; clone_size: -; j_call: TRBJ1-1; d_call: -
cdr3_nt: TGTGCCAGCAGCGTAGAGGGCGGACAGGGCCAAGAGACCCAGTACTTC; cdr3_aa: CASSVEGGQGQETQYF; v_call: TRBV9; clone_size: -; j_call: TRBJ2-5; d_call: TRBD1
cdr3_nt: TGCGCCAGCAGCCACGCCGGGACAGTTAAAATCCAAGAGACCCAGTACTTC; cdr3_aa: CASSHAGTVKIQETQYF; v_call: TRBV4-3; clone_size: -; j_call: TRBJ2-5; d_call: TRBD1
cdr3_nt: TGTGCCAGCAGCGGAAGGACAGACTACGAGCAGTACTTC; cdr3_aa: CASSGRTDYEQYF; v_call: TRBV9; clone_size: -; j_call: TRBJ2-7; d_call: -
cdr3_nt: TGTGCCAGCAGCTCTAGACAGGGAGTCTATGGCTACACCTTC; cdr3_aa: CASSSRQGVYGYTF; v_call: TRBV13; clone_size: -; j_call: TRBJ1-2; d_call: TRBD1
cdr3_nt: TGCGCCAGCAGCCAAGATCAGGTGTACAATGAGCAGTTCTTC; cdr3_aa: CASSQDQVYNEQFF; v_call: TRBV4-3; clone_size: -; j_call: TRBJ2-1; d_call: -
cdr3_nt: TGCGCCAGCAGCCAAGATCCTGGGGGGAATGAAAAACTGTTTTTT; cdr3_aa: CASSQDPGGNEKLFF; v_call: TRBV4-3; clone_size: few; j_call: TRBJ1-4; d_call: -
cdr3_nt: TGTGCCAGCAGCCAAGGGAGGAAAACTGAAGCTTTCTTT; cdr3_aa: CASSQGRKTEAFF; v_call: TRBV14; clone_size: -; j_call: TRBJ1-1; d_call: -
cdr3_nt: TGTGCCAGCACCTCCTACTACAATGAGCAGTTCTTC; cdr3_aa: CASTSYYNEQFF; v_call: TRBV6-4; clone_size: -; j_call: TRBJ2-1; d_call: -
cdr3_nt: TGTGCCAGCAGATCAGGGGATGGCTACACCTTC; cdr3_aa: CASRSGDGYTF; v_call: TRBV6-6; clone_size: -; j_call: TRBJ1-2; d_call: -
cdr3_nt: TGTGCCAGTAAGACAGGGATCGACACCGGGGAGCTGTTTTTT; cdr3_aa: CASKTGIDTGELFF; v_call: TRBV9; clone_size: once; j_call: TRBJ2-2; d_call: TRBD1
cdr3_nt: TGTGCCAGCAGCTACAGGAGGGCCGCCTACAATGAGCAGTTCTTC; cdr3_aa: CASSYRRAAYNEQFF; v_call: TRBV13; clone_size: -; j_call: TRBJ2-1; d_call: -
cdr3_nt: TGTGCCAGCAGTTCCAGGGGTGCGGGCGAGACCCAGTACTTC; cdr3_aa: CASSSRGAGETQYF; v_call: TRBV28; clone_size: once; j_call: TRBJ2-5; d_call: -
cdr3_nt: TGTGCCAGCAGTCCTCTAGAAAGCAATGAGCAGTTCTTC; cdr3_aa: CASSPLESNEQFF; v_call: TRBV9; clone_size: -; j_call: TRBJ2-1; d_call: -
cdr3_nt: TGTGCCAGCAGCCTCGGACTAGCGTCGTACGAGCAGTACTTC; cdr3_aa: CASSLGLASYEQYF; v_call: TRBV11-2; clone_size: -; j_call: TRBJ2-7; d_call: TRBD2
cdr3_nt: TGTGCCAGCAGTCCTGAGGCGGGGACCGGGGAGCTGTTTTTT; cdr3_aa: CASSPEAGTGELFF; v_call: TRBV7-6; clone_size: -; j_call: TRBJ2-2; d_call: -
cdr3_nt: TGTGCCAGCAGACTACAGGGGGCGATGGAGACCCAGTACTTC; cdr3_aa: CASRLQGAMETQYF; v_call: TRBV28; clone_size: -; j_call: TRBJ2-5; d_call: TRBD1
cdr3_nt: TGTGCCAGCAGCTTAGGACAGGGAAACACCATATATTTT; cdr3_aa: CASSLGQGNTIYF; v_call: TRBV7-6; clone_size: few; j_call: TRBJ1-3; d_call: -
cdr3_nt: TGTGCCAGCTCCTCCGGGACAATGAACACCGGGGAGCTGTTTTTT; cdr3_aa: CASSSGTMNTGELFF; v_call: TRBV27; clone_size: few; j_call: TRBJ2-2; d_call: -
cdr3_nt: TGTGCCAGCAGCCGCTCTAGCGGGAGCACAGATACGCAGTATTTT; cdr3_aa: CASSRSSGSTDTQYF; v_call: TRBV7-2; clone_size: -; j_call: TRBJ2-3; d_call: TRBD2
cdr3_nt: TGTGCCACCAGCAGAGGCGGGAGCACAGATACGCAGTATTTT; cdr3_aa: CATSRGGSTDTQYF; v_call: TRBV15; clone_size: -; j_call: TRBJ2-3; d_call: -
cdr3_nt: TGCGCCAGCAGCTTCGGGGGGAACAATCAGCCCCAGCATTTT; cdr3_aa: CASSFGGNNQPQHF; v_call: TRBV5-1; clone_size: -; j_call: TRBJ1-5; d_call: -
cdr3_nt: TGTGCCAGCAGCTTCAGCGTAAACACTGAAGCTTTCTTT; cdr3_aa: CASSFSVNTEAFF; v_call: TRBV7-8; clone_size: few; j_call: TRBJ1-1; d_call: -
cdr3_nt: TGTGCCTGGAGTGTAAGCGGTCTGGGATTCGGAAACATTCAGTACTTC; cdr3_aa: CAWSVSGLGFGNIQYF; v_call: TRBV30; clone_size: -; j_call: TRBJ2-4; d_call: -
cdr3_nt: TGTGCCAGTAGCCGCCCGGGTCAGAGCAATCAGCCCCAGCATTTT; cdr3_aa: CASSRPGQSNQPQHF; v_call: TRBV19; clone_size: medium-sized; j_call: TRBJ1-5; d_call: -
cdr3_nt: TGTGCCAGCAGCCTAACGGGACTAGCGAACTCCTACGAGCAGTACTTC; cdr3_aa: CASSLTGLANSYEQYF; v_call: TRBV13; clone_size: -; j_call: TRBJ2-7; d_call: TRBD2
cdr3_nt: TGTGCCAGCAGCTTAGTGGCCTCCTACGAGCAGTACTTC; cdr3_aa: CASSLVASYEQYF; v_call: TRBV7-9; clone_size: -; j_call: TRBJ2-7; d_call: -
cdr3_nt: TGCAGCGTTCGTGGACAGGGGCACCCCTATGGCTACACCTTC; cdr3_aa: CSVRGQGHPYGYTF; v_call: TRBV29-1; clone_size: -; j_call: TRBJ1-2; d_call: TRBD1
cdr3_nt: TGTGCCAGCAGTTTAATCTCGGGTGCTCTGGAGACCCAGTACTTC; cdr3_aa: CASSLISGALETQYF; v_call: TRBV27; clone_size: -; j_call: TRBJ2-5; d_call: -
cdr3_nt: TGTGCCAGCAGCTTATGGGGCAGAGTTGGCCACGAGCAGTACTTC; cdr3_aa: CASSLWGRVGHEQYF; v_call: TRBV7-9; clone_size: -; j_call: TRBJ2-7; d_call: -
cdr3_nt: TGTGCCAGCAGCTTAGAGGCGGGGGGGCGCTACAATGAGCAGTTCTTC; cdr3_aa: CASSLEAGGRYNEQFF; v_call: TRBV7-9; clone_size: -; j_call: TRBJ2-1; d_call: TRBD2
cdr3_nt: TGTGCCACTGGGCCCGCCTTCAATCAGCCCCAGCATTTT; cdr3_aa: CATGPAFNQPQHF; v_call: TRBV19; clone_size: -; j_call: TRBJ1-5; d_call: -
cdr3_nt: TGTGCCAGCAGCCCCTTAAACAGCGGCGACAATGAGCAGTTCTTC; cdr3_aa: CASSPLNSGDNEQFF; v_call: TRBV4-2; clone_size: few; j_call: TRBJ2-1; d_call: -
cdr3_nt: TGCGCCAGCAGTGGGTTCGACAAGGCCGCCTTC; cdr3_aa: CASSGFDKAAF; v_call: TRBV10-2; clone_size: -; j_call: TRBJ1-2; d_call: -
cdr3_nt: TGTGCCAGCAGCCAATCTGCCGGGTCTCGCGGCTACACCTTC; cdr3_aa: CASSQSAGSRGYTF; v_call: TRBV16; clone_size: -; j_call: TRBJ1-2; d_call: -
cdr3_nt: TGTGCCGCGAGGGACAGGGGTCAAGGAGCGAACACTGAAGCTTTCTTT; cdr3_aa: CAARDRGQGANTEAFF; v_call: TRBV11-3; clone_size: -; j_call: TRBJ1-1; d_call: TRBD1
cdr3_nt: TGTGCCAGCAGCCCCCCTTCAGGCAGCAGACATCTATCCTACGAGCAGTACTTC; cdr3_aa: CASSPPSGSRHLSYEQYF; v_call: TRBV7-9; clone_size: few; j_call: TRBJ2-7; d_call: -
cdr3_nt: TGTGCCAGCAGCACCCCGGACAGGGGCATTAACTATGGCTACACCTTC; cdr3_aa: CASSTPDRGINYGYTF; v_call: TRBV7-9; clone_size: -; j_call: TRBJ1-2; d_call: TRBD1
cdr3_nt: TGTGCCAGTAGTAGTCCAGCGGGAGGGGTCACAGATACGCAGTATTTT; cdr3_aa: CASSSPAGGVTDTQYF; v_call: TRBV19; clone_size: -; j_call: TRBJ2-3; d_call: TRBD2
cdr3_nt: TGTGCCATCAGTGAGCCCGGAGGGAAGACTGAAGCTTTCTTT; cdr3_aa: CAISEPGGKTEAFF; v_call: TRBV10-3; clone_size: -; j_call: TRBJ1-1; d_call: -
cdr3_nt: TGTGCCAGCAGCCCTCCGACAGGGACCAGTGAAGCTTTCTTT; cdr3_aa: CASSPPTGTSEAFF; v_call: TRBV7-9; clone_size: once; j_call: TRBJ1-1; d_call: TRBD1
cdr3_nt: TGTGCCAGCAGCCTTGCAGGGGGCGCCCCCTACGAGCAGTACTTC; cdr3_aa: CASSLAGGAPYEQYF; v_call: TRBV9; clone_size: -; j_call: TRBJ2-7; d_call: TRBD1
cdr3_nt: TGTGCCAGCAGTGAAAAGTGGAGCATGAACACTGAAGCTTTCTTT; cdr3_aa: CASSEKWSMNTEAFF; v_call: TRBV25-1; clone_size: -; j_call: TRBJ1-1; d_call: -
cdr3_nt: TGCGCCAGCAGCCAAGCGGGGGGGTGGGACAATGAGCAGTTCTTC; cdr3_aa: CASSQAGGWDNEQFF; v_call: TRBV4-1; clone_size: -; j_call: TRBJ2-1; d_call: TRBD2
cdr3_nt: TGTGCCAGCAGCCCCCGCGGTACCAGACGGGACACCGGGGAGCTGTTTTTT; cdr3_aa: CASSPRGTRRDTGELFF; v_call: TRBV7-9; clone_size: -; j_call: TRBJ2-2; d_call: -
cdr3_nt: TGTGCCACCAGCAGAGATCAAGCGGTTCCCTCCTACAATGAGCAGTTCTTC; cdr3_aa: CATSRDQAVPSYNEQFF; v_call: TRBV15; clone_size: -; j_call: TRBJ2-1; d_call: -
cdr3_nt: TGTGCCAGCAGCTTTCCCGGGACAGCTAACACCGGGGAGCTGTTTTTT; cdr3_aa: CASSFPGTANTGELFF; v_call: TRBV7-6; clone_size: -; j_call: TRBJ2-2; d_call: TRBD1
cdr3_nt: TGTGCCAGCAGCTTCACTAGTGGTGAGCAGTTCTTC; cdr3_aa: CASSFTSGEQFF; v_call: TRBV9; clone_size: -; j_call: TRBJ2-1; d_call: -
cdr3_nt: TGTGCCAGCAGCCCTAGTCTGTCCTCGGGGACTGAAGCTTTCTTT; cdr3_aa: CASSPSLSSGTEAFF; v_call: TRBV13; clone_size: -; j_call: TRBJ1-1; d_call: -